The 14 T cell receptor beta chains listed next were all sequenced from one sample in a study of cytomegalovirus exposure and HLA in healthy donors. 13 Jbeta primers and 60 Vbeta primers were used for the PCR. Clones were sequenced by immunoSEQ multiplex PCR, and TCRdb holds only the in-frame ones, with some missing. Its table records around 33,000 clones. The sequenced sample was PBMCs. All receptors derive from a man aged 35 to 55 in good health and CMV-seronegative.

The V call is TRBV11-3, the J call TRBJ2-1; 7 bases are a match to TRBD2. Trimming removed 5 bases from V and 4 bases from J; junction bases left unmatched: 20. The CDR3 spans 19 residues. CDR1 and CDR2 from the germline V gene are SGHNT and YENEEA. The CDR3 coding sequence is TGTGCCAGCAGCCCGGGTTGGATAGAAGTAAGCGGGGATTACAATGAGCAGTTCTTC. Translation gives CASSPGWIEVSGDYNEQFF.

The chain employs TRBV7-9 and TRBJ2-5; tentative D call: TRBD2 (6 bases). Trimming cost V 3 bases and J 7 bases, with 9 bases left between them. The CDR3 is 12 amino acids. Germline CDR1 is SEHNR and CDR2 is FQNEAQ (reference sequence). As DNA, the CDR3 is TGTGCCAGCAGCTTCTACGGGGGGACCCAGTACTTC. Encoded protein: CASSFYGGTQYF.

CDR3 sequence reads: CAMRKTGGNTEAFF. The CDR3 DNA sequence: TGTGCCATGCGAAAAACAGGGGGGAACACTGAAGCTTTCTTT. V usage is TRBV10-3 and J usage is TRBJ1-1; 8 nucleotides agree with TRBD1. The length of the CDR3 is 14 residues. V gave up 9 bases and J gave up 1 base; unmatched junction bases: 7. In germline, CDR1 is ENHRY, CDR2 SYGVKD.

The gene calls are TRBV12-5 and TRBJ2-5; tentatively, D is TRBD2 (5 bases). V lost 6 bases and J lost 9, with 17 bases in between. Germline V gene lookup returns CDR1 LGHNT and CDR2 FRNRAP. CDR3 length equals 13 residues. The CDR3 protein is CASGQETAGPQYF. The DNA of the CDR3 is TGTGCTAGTGGCCAAGAAACCGCGGGCCCCCAGTACTTC.

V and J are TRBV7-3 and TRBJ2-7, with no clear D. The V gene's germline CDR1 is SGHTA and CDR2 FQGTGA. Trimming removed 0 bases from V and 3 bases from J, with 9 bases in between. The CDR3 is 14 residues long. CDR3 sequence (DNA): TGTGCCAGCAGCTTAACTGGCAGAAACTACGAGCAGTACTTC. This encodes CASSLTGRNYEQYF.

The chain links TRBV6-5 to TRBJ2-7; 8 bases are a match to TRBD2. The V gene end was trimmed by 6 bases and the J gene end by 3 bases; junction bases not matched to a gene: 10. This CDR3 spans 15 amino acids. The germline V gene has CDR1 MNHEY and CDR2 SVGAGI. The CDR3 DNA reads TGTGCCAGCAGCCCCCCCGGGACTAGAATCTACGAGCAGTACTTC. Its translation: CASSPPGTRIYEQYF.

In DNA, the CDR3 is TGTGCCAGCAGCCAGAATCCCGGCCAAGAGTGGGCCTATGAGCAGTTCTTC. It is translated as CASSQNPGQEWAYEQFF. The chain carries TRBV4-2 and TRBJ2-1; D remains unclear. Deletions cut 3 bases from V and 8 bases from J, with 23 bases between. CDR1 is LGHNA, CDR2 YNFKEQ, per germline. The CDR3 is 17 amino acids.

The CDR3 protein is CASSRPPITGGSGANVLTF. The CDR3 nucleotides are TGTGCCAGCAGCCGACCTCCAATTACGGGAGGCTCTGGGGCCAACGTCCTGACTTTC. V usage is TRBV28 and J usage is TRBJ2-6; 7 nucleotides align to TRBD2. The V gene end was trimmed by 6 bases and the J gene end by 0 bases; junction bases not matched to a gene: 14. CDR3 length equals 19 residues. Germline values: CDR1 MDHEN, CDR2 SYDVKM. The full variable domain, with the rest looked up from reference TRBV28 and TRBJ2-6, is DVKVTQSSRYLVKRTGEKVFLECVQDMDHENMFWYRQDPGLGLRLIYFSYDVKMKEKGDIPEGYSVSREKKERFSLILESASTNQTSMYLCASSRPPITGGSGANVLTFGAGSRLTVL.

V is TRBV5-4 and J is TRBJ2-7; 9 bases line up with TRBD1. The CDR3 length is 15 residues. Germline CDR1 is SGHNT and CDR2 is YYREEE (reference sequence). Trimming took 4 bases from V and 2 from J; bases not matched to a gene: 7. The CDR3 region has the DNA TGTGCCAGCAGCCCTACAGGGGGCGACCCCTACGAGCAGTACTTC. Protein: CASSPTGGDPYEQYF.

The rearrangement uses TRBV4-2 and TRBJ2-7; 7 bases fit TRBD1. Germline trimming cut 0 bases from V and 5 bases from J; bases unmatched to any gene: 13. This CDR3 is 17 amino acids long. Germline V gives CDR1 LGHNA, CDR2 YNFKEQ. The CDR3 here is CASSQDPGGLFGNEQYF. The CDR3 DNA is TGTGCCAGCAGCCAAGATCCAGGGGGTTTGTTCGGTAACGAGCAGTACTTC.

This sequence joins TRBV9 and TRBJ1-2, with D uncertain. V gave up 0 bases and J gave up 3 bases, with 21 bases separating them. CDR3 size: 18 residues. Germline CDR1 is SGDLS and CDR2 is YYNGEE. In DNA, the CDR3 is TGTGCCAGCAGCGTAGCTGTCCAGCCGCGGCGGGAGGACTATGGCTACACCTTC. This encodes CASSVAVQPRREDYGYTF.

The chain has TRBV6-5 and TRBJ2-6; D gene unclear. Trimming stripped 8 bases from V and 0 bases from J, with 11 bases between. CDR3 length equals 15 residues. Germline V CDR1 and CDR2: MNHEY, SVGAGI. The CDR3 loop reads CASQSPSSGANVLTF. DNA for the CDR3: TGTGCCAGCCAGTCACCTAGCTCTGGGGCCAACGTCCTGACTTTC.

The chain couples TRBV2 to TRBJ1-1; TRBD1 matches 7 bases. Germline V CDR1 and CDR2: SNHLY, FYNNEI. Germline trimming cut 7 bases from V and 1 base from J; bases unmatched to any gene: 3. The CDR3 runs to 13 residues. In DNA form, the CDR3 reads TGTGCCAGCAAGGACAGGAAGAACACTGAAGCTTTCTTT. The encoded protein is CASKDRKNTEAFF. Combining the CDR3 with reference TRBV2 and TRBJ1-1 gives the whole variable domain EPEVTQTPSHQVTQMGQEVILRCVPISNHLYFYWYRQILGQKVEFLVSFYNNEISEKSEIFDDQFSVERPDGSNFTLKIRSTKLEDSAMYFCASKDRKNTEAFFGQGTRLTVV.

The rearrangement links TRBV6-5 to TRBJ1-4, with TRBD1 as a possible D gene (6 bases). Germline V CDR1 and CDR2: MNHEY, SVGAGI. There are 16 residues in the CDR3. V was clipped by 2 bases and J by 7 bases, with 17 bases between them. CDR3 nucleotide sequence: TGTGCCAGCAGTTACAAAGTGGGGGGGGCGAGTGAAAAACTGTTTTTT. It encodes CASSYKVGGASEKLFF.